Listed below are T cell receptor beta chains from one sample, sequenced in a study of T-cell reconstitution after alpha-beta-depleted transplantation in children. MiXCR was run by TCRdb on the PCR reads, yielding one entry per CDR3 protein. This table has fewer than 700,000 distinct CDR3 sequences, 10% to 15% appearing once. The input for sequencing was PBMCs, mostly from graft donor cells, taken 360 days after TCRalphabeta/CD19-depleted stem cell transplant. These receptors were taken from a male patient aged 5 to 17 who had a stem cell transplant for acute myeloid leukemia, so the T cells may come from the graft donor. The CDR3 runs from the conserved cysteine through the conserved F or W. D genes are given only for firm matches. Where a row states a size, it is once, few, many or the class of an expanded clone; other rows omit it.

TGTGCCAGCAGCTCCTCGGGGGAGCAGTTCTTC | CASSSSGEQFF | many | TRBJ2-1 | TRBV11-3 | -
TGTGCCAGCAGCCCACTAGGTCCCTCTGGGGCCAACGTCCTGACTTTC | CASSPLGPSGANVLTF | few | TRBJ2-6 | TRBV7-3 | -
TGCAGTGCTAGTCCGCTAGCGCACTACCAAGAGACCCAGTACTTC | CSASPLAHYQETQYF | few | TRBJ2-5 | TRBV20-1 | -
TGCAGTGCCCTCCAGCGCGAGAACACCGGGGAGCTGTTTTTT | CSALQRENTGELFF | - | TRBJ2-2 | TRBV20-1 | -
TGTGCCAGCAGTTACCCTCGCGGAACCTACAATGAGCAGTTCTTC | CASSYPRGTYNEQFF | many | TRBJ2-1 | TRBV6-2/TRBV6-3 | -
TGTGCCAGCATCCTCAGGGGGGACGTGACTGGCTACACCTTC | CASILRGDVTGYTF | - | TRBJ1-2 | TRBV12-3/TRBV12-4 | TRBD1
TGTGCCAGCAGCCATCACCTTCAGCGGGAGCAACCCTACGAGCAGTACTTC | CASSHHLQREQPYEQYF | - | TRBJ2-7 | TRBV9 | TRBD2
TGTGCCACCAGCAGAGGTAGTCGGGGAAAAAATGAGCAGTTCTTC | CATSRGSRGKNEQFF | - | TRBJ2-1 | TRBV15 | -
TGTGCCAGCAGCTTAGGGACCACAGACGATTTACCCTCCTACGAGCAGTACTTC | CASSLGTTDDLPSYEQYF | many | TRBJ2-7 | TRBV11-3 | -
TGCGCCAGCAGCCCCCGGACAGGGATAGCCCTCCACTTT | CASSPRTGIALHF | - | TRBJ1-6 | TRBV4-3 | TRBD1
TGCGCCAGCAGTGAGTTAGGACGATGGGATAGATATATCCTGACTTTC | CASSELGRWDRYILTF | many | TRBJ2-6 | TRBV10-2 | -
TGCGCCAGCAGTGCACTAGCGGGGAAGCAGTTCTTC | CASSALAGKQFF | many | TRBJ2-1 | TRBV4-3 | TRBD2
TGTGCCAGCAGCGTAGATCCAGGGAACACCGGGGAGCTGTTTTTT | CASSVDPGNTGELFF | few | TRBJ2-2 | TRBV9 | -
TGTGCCACCAGTGATTTGATTCAGGCGGGGAGCTACGAGCAGTACTTC | CATSDLIQAGSYEQYF | few | TRBJ2-7 | TRBV24-1 | -
TGTGCCAGCAGTCTAGCGGGAGTGAACTACAATGAGCAGTTCTTC | CASSLAGVNYNEQFF | many | TRBJ2-1 | TRBV28 | TRBD2
TGTGCCAGCAGCAATCACAGGGTAGACGGGGAGCTGTTTTTT | CASSNHRVDGELFF | many | TRBJ2-2 | TRBV7-2 | -
TGTGCCAGCAGCGGAGGGGCAACCCAGTACTTC | CASSGGATQYF | many | TRBJ2-5 | TRBV12-3/TRBV12-4 | -
TGTGCCAGCAGCTTCGGACTAGCGGGAGGGAAAGAGACCCAGTACTTC | CASSFGLAGGKETQYF | - | TRBJ2-5 | TRBV7-2 | TRBD2
TGTGCCAGCAGTTACTCGGGCGGGAGTGACGGGGAGCTGTTTTTT | CASSYSGGSDGELFF | few | TRBJ2-2 | TRBV6-5 | TRBD2
TGTGCCAGCACTGGGACGGATACCTACGAGCAGTACTTC | CASTGTDTYEQYF | - | TRBJ2-7 | TRBV12-3/TRBV12-4 | -
TGTGCCATCAGTGAGTCGGGACTTCACTATGGCTACACCTTC | CAISESGLHYGYTF | - | TRBJ1-2 | TRBV10-3 | -
TGTGCCAGCAGCTTGGTAGCGGGAGTTCGCCCAGATACGCAGTATTTT | CASSLVAGVRPDTQYF | - | TRBJ2-3 | TRBV5-6 | TRBD2
TGTGCCAGCAGCTTAGGGCATCGGGACTACGAGCAGTACTTC | CASSLGHRDYEQYF | many | TRBJ2-7 | TRBV7-8 | -